These 15 T cell receptor beta chains were all obtained from the same sample, sequenced in a study of blood T cell repertoires in COVID-19. Some clones are missing from TCRdb's copy, which holds only in-frame ones; the method was immunoSEQ multiplex PCR. This sample yields some 320,000 clones, of which around 87% are seen a single time; over 4% belongs to the top ten. What was sequenced was PBMCs or T cells enriched from blood (not recorded which). These receptors were collected from a woman in her 30s who had recovered from COVID-19.

This chain joins TRBV5-6 and TRBJ1-2, with D perhaps TRBD1 (5 bases). Germline V CDR1 and CDR2: SGHDT, YYEEEE. CDR3 size: 16 residues. V lost 2 bases, J lost 4 bases, and 18 bases lay in between. CDR3 protein: CASSLKSQGSFYGYTF. The CDR3 bases are TGTGCCAGCAGCTTAAAGTCTCAGGGATCCTTCTATGGCTACACCTTC. Drawing the rest from reference TRBV5-6 and TRBJ1-2, the complete variable domain is DAGVTQSPTHLIKTRGQQVTLRCSPKSGHDTVSWYQQALGQGPQFIFQYYEEEERQRGNFPDRFSGHQFPNYSSELNVNALLLGDSALYLCASSLKSQGSFYGYTFGSGTRLTVV.

CDR3 region: CASRLGTSGAYEQYF. The CDR3 DNA sequence: TGTGCCAGCAGGCTCGGGACTAGCGGCGCCTACGAGCAGTACTTC. V and J are TRBV28 and TRBJ2-7, with TRBD2 matching 11 bases. Trimming took 6 bases from V and 2 from J; bases not matched to a gene: 6. Germline V gene sequence: CDR1 MDHEN, CDR2 SYDVKM. This CDR3 comprises 15 residues.

This clone was counted once. The chain joins TRBV19 to TRBJ1-5; TRBD1 matches 9 bases. The germline gives CDR1 LNHDA, CDR2 SQIVND (reference sequence). V shed 6 bases and J 1 base; nucleotides not matched to a gene: 13. The CDR3 extends over 18 amino acids. CDR3 coding DNA: TGTGCCAGTAGCCGAGGGACAGGGTGGGTTCTAAGCAATCAGCCCCAGCATTTT. This translates into CASSRGTGWVLSNQPQHF.

This chain uses TRBV4-3 with TRBJ2-1; TRBD1 matches at 8 bases. From germline, CDR1 is LGHNA and CDR2 YSLEER. V lost 0 bases to trimming and J lost 15 bases; unmatched junction nucleotides: 10. There are 14 residues in the CDR3. The CDR3 DNA sequence: TGCGCCAGCAGCCAAGATGGTCAGGGGGCTGCACCGTTCTTC. Translation: CASSQDGQGAAPFF.

The V gene is TRBV10-3, the J gene TRBJ1-5; D is unresolved. V was clipped by 10 bases and J by 0 bases, with 13 bases between them. Germline-derived CDR1 and CDR2 are ENHRY and SYGVKD. The CDR3 sequence is 14 residues long. The CDR3: CATATSHSNQPQHF. The CDR3 nucleotides read TGTGCCACTGCAACAAGTCATAGCAATCAGCCCCAGCATTTT.

The chain has TRBV9 and TRBJ2-3; tentatively, D is TRBD2 (6 bases). There are 15 residues in the CDR3. The germline V and J ends were trimmed by 6 bases and 8 bases, with 22 bases remaining between them. Germline V CDR1 and CDR2: SGDLS, YYNGEE. The CDR3 loop is CASNPGGVRASTQYF. For the CDR3, the DNA is TGTGCCAGCAACCCCGGGGGAGTAAGGGCGAGTACGCAGTATTTT.

The V call is TRBV6-5, the J call TRBJ1-1; D is unclear. V gave up 8 bases and J gave up 2 bases, with 9 bases separating them. This CDR3 has 12 amino acids. Germline V gives CDR1 MNHEY, CDR2 SVGAGI. The CDR3 region has the DNA TGTGCCAGCGGGAGAAGTAACACTGAAGCTTTCTTT. The encoded protein is CASGRSNTEAFF.

This chain uses TRBV28 with TRBJ1-2; 7 bases map to TRBD1. Germline CDR1 reads MDHEN; CDR2 reads SYDVKM. The V segment lost 4 bases and the J segment 7 bases; nucleotides outside the gene matches: 12. The CDR3 runs to 15 residues. Here the CDR3 reads CASSSIFDREFGYTF. In DNA, the CDR3 is TGTGCCAGCAGTTCGATTTTTGACAGGGAATTTGGCTACACCTTC.

This sequence joins TRBV6-5 and TRBJ2-7, with 9 bases that match TRBD1. Germline CDR1 and CDR2: MNHEY and SVGAGI. This CDR3 contains 16 residues. V shed 2 bases, J shed 7 bases, and the junction held 12 bases outside the gene matches. CDR3 loop: CASSYAGTGFPPEQYF. The CDR3 bases are TGTGCCAGCAGTTACGCAGGGACAGGGTTTCCTCCGGAGCAGTACTTC.

The chain carries TRBV28 and TRBJ1-5; D is ambiguous. V lost 7 bases, J lost 5 bases, and 12 bases lay in between. The CDR3 consists of 13 residues. Germline CDR1 is MDHEN and CDR2 is SYDVKM. CDR3 sequence reads: CASKEGWDQPQHF. CDR3 nucleotides: TGTGCCAGCAAAGAGGGATGGGATCAGCCCCAGCATTTT. Using reference TRBV28 and TRBJ1-5 for the parts outside the CDR3, the full variable domain is DVKVTQSSRYLVKRTGEKVFLECVQDMDHENMFWYRQDPGLGLRLIYFSYDVKMKEKGDIPEGYSVSREKKERFSLILESASTNQTSMYLCASKEGWDQPQHFGDGTRLSIL.

This clone occurred once. This chain connects TRBV5-1 to TRBJ2-7; the match to TRBD1 covers 12 bases. The junction had 1 base not matched to a gene; V was cut back by 3 bases and J by 0 bases. This CDR3 comprises 15 residues. CDR1 and CDR2 (germline): SGHRS, YFSETQ. The CDR3 DNA follows: TGCGCCAGCAGCTCGGGACAGGGGGCCTCCTACGAGCAGTACTTC. The encoded protein is CASSSGQGASYEQYF. Supplemented by reference TRBV5-1 and TRBJ2-7, the full variable domain reads KAGVTQTPRYLIKTRGQQVTLSCSPISGHRSVSWYQQTPGQGLQFLFEYFSETQRNKGNFPGRFSGRQFSNSRSEMNVSTLELGDSALYLCASSSGQGASYEQYFGPGTRLTVT.

This chain connects TRBV27 to TRBJ1-1; a possible D gene is TRBD1 (5 bases). The CDR3 has 13 residues. The V end lost 3 bases, the J end lost 7 bases, and 12 bases lay between the germline ends. Germline V gene data show CDR1 as MNHEY and CDR2 as SMNVEV (reference sequence). CDR3 sequence: CASSLAQELEAFF. CDR3 nucleotide sequence: TGTGCCAGCAGTTTGGCACAGGAACTTGAAGCTTTCTTT.

The chain employs TRBV9 and TRBJ2-7; TRBD1 is a possible D gene (6 bases). CDR3 length equals 14 residues. Germline-derived CDR1 and CDR2 are SGDLS and YYNGEE. Trimming left V 3 bases short and J 2 bases short, with 12 bases between. The CDR3 DNA sequence: TGTGCCAGCAGCGCACGGACAGAGACCTACGAGCAGTACTTC. Translated: CASSARTETYEQYF.

The chain uses TRBV5-1 and TRBJ1-1, with TRBD1 identical over 8 bases. This CDR3 comprises 16 residues. Germline CDR1 and CDR2: SGHRS and YFSETQ. With 6 bases clipped from V and 2 bases from J, the junction kept 12 bases outside the gene matches. CDR3 nucleotide sequence: TGCGCCAGCACCGACAACTTCCAGGGGGCTAACACTGAAGCTTTCTTT. Translation: CASTDNFQGANTEAFF. The entire variable domain, with the rest obtained from reference TRBV5-1 and TRBJ1-1, is as follows: KAGVTQTPRYLIKTRGQQVTLSCSPISGHRSVSWYQQTPGQGLQFLFEYFSETQRNKGNFPGRFSGRQFSNSRSEMNVSTLELGDSALYLCASTDNFQGANTEAFFGQGTRLTVV.

The chain joins TRBV5-1 to TRBJ2-2, with D perhaps matching TRBD1 (6 bases). The V gene's germline CDR1 is SGHRS and CDR2 YFSETQ. The CDR3 runs to 13 residues. V shed 4 bases and J shed 6 bases, with 10 bases lying between them. The CDR3 sequence is CASSPQGSGELFF. Here the CDR3 DNA reads TGCGCCAGCAGCCCACAGGGCTCCGGGGAGCTGTTTTTT.